Presented here are 11 T cell receptor beta chains from one specimen sequenced in a study of cytomegalovirus exposure and HLA in healthy donors. The data were produced by immunoSEQ multiplex PCR, yet TCRdb's version contains in-frame clones alone and is incomplete. Of 100,000 to 150,000 clones in the sample, roughly 89% were seen once. Source material: PBMCs. The receptors were sampled from a woman aged 18-29 years in good health and CMV-seronegative.

Only one count was recorded for this clone. The CDR3 loop reads CAWRAGPGREQYV. In DNA, the CDR3 is TGTGCCTGGAGGGCGGGCCCCGGGAGGGAGCAGTACGTC. V usage is TRBV30 and J usage is TRBJ2-7; 7 bases line up with TRBD2. There are 13 residues in the CDR3. The trim removed 3 bases at V and 7 bases at J, leaving 9 bases unmatched. From germline, CDR1 is GTSNPN and CDR2 SVGIG (reference sequence).

This clone came up once. The chain employs TRBV28 and TRBJ2-2; 10 bases line up with TRBD2. CDR3 size: 16 residues. V dropped 6 bases and J dropped 5; count of bases not matched to a gene: 9. Germline CDR1 MDHEN, CDR2 SYDVKM. CDR3 in amino acids: CASSPSELAGTGELFF. In DNA, the CDR3 is TGTGCCAGCAGCCCATCCGAACTAGCGGGGACCGGGGAGCTGTTTTTT.

V gene TRBV6-5 combines with J gene TRBJ2-1; 7 nucleotides agree with TRBD1. From germline, CDR1 is MNHEY and CDR2 SVGAGI. With V trimmed by 6 bases and J by 4 bases, 9 bases remained unmatched. The CDR3 length is 15 residues. The CDR3 bases are TGTGCCAGCAGCCTCCGGGACAGCTTTTACAATGAGCAGTTCTTC. Translated: CASSLRDSFYNEQFF.

The V and J genes are TRBV30 and TRBJ1-2; D possibly corresponds to TRBD1 (6 bases). With 2 bases removed from V and 6 bases from J, the gap between germline ends came to 13 bases. Germline V gives CDR1 GTSNPN, CDR2 SVGIG (reference sequence). The CDR3 is 13 amino acids. CDR3 sequence reads: CAWSLGGPDGYTF. DNA for the CDR3: TGTGCCTGGAGTCTGGGGGGGCCGGATGGCTACACCTTC.

The chain joins TRBV30 to TRBJ1-5; D gene uncertain. Germline CDR1 and CDR2: GTSNPN and SVGIG (reference sequence). V was pared by 5 bases and J by 3 bases, with 11 bases between. The CDR3 sequence is 13 residues long. This chain's CDR3 is CAWDPGPNQPQHF. For the CDR3, the DNA is TGTGCCTGGGACCCGGGTCCCAATCAGCCCCAGCATTTT.

CDR3 bases: TGCGCCAGCAGCCAAGAGTTTAGCGGGGGTTCTAATGAGCAGTTCTTC. Encoded protein: CASSQEFSGGSNEQFF. The chain couples TRBV4-1 to TRBJ2-1, with 9 bases fitting TRBD2. Germline lookup yields CDR1 MGHRA and CDR2 YSYEKL. The junction had 7 bases not matched to a gene; V was cut back by 0 bases and J by 7 bases. The CDR3 has 16 amino acids.

The CDR3 region is CASSASSGNTIYF. In nucleotides, the CDR3 is TGTGCCAGCAGCGCCAGCTCTGGAAACACCATATATTTT. The rearrangement links TRBV6-6 to TRBJ1-3, with D unclear. This CDR3 has 13 residues. The germline CDR1 and CDR2 sequences are MNHNY and SVGAGI (reference sequence). V was shortened by 6 bases and J by 0 bases, with 6 bases between the two germline ends.

The table lists this clone with a count of one. V is TRBV30 and J is TRBJ2-1, with 15 bases that match TRBD2. The ends lost 1 base at V and 9 bases at J; junction bases unmatched: 10. The germline gives CDR1 GTSNPN, CDR2 SVGIG (reference sequence). This CDR3 has 17 residues. Written as DNA, the CDR3 is TGTGCCTGGAGTGGCCTTAGGACTAGCGGGAGGGCCGGTGAGCAGTTCTTC. Its translation is CAWSGLRTSGRAGEQFF.

The rearrangement links TRBV28 to TRBJ2-7, with a weak D call TRBD1 (6 bases). Germline V gives CDR1 MDHEN, CDR2 SYDVKM. The V end was cut by 4 bases, the J end by 5 bases, with 18 bases between. The CDR3 totals 15 residues. For the CDR3, the DNA is TGTGCCAGCAGTTCCTATTCTAATTACAGGGACGAGCAGTACTTC. Translating gives CASSSYSNYRDEQYF.

The chain combines TRBV30 with TRBJ2-1; 7 bases match TRBD2. Trimming took 0 bases from V and 5 from J; bases not matched to a gene: 7. Germline CDR1 is GTSNPN and CDR2 is SVGIG (reference sequence). The CDR3 runs 15 residues. CDR3 DNA sequence: TGTGCCTGGAGTGTAGGCACTAGCGAGAACAATGAGCAGTTCTTC. This sequence encodes CAWSVGTSENNEQFF.

The chain employs TRBV5-1 and TRBJ2-5; maybe TRBD1 (6 bases). Germline CDR1 SGHRS, CDR2 YFSETQ. V shed 4 bases and J shed 4 bases, with 14 bases lying between them. The CDR3 sequence is 14 residues long. CDR3 loop: CASSASQGLETQYF. CDR3 bases: TGCGCCAGCAGCGCATCGCAGGGGTTAGAGACCCAGTACTTC.